One and the same sample provided the 21 T cell receptor beta chains below, sequenced in a study of graft-versus-host responses after intestinal transplantation. Responders (about 200,000, CFSE-labeled) met about 200,000 stimulators that were irradiated and violet-dye-labeled. Clones were sequenced by immunoSEQ multiplex PCR, and TCRdb holds only the in-frame ones, with some missing. The sample gives more than 9,500 clones, roughly 26% of which show up once; 6.2% is in the top ten. The sample consisted of alloreactive CD8+ T cells from a mixed lymphocyte reaction culture, taken before intestinal transplant. Subset defined: CFSE-low proliferating T cells sorted from roughly 6-day pre-transplant mixed lymphocyte reaction (GvH or HvG direction). These receptors were obtained from a human patient who received an intestinal transplant.

This rearrangement joins TRBV5-6 to TRBJ2-3; D perhaps matches TRBD2 (6 bases). The CDR3 covers 13 residues. V lost 7 bases and J 3 bases, leaving 12 bases between the germline ends. Germline lookup yields CDR1 SGHDT and CDR2 YYEEEE. The CDR3 region is CASGLAPTDTQYF. Here the CDR3 DNA reads TGTGCCAGCGGCCTAGCGCCGACAGATACGCAGTATTTT.

The sample holds a few counts of this clone. The CDR3 sequence is CASSPNPGHLIYEQYF. In DNA, the CDR3 is TGTGCCAGCAGCCCTAACCCAGGGCATTTGATCTACGAGCAGTACTTC. V is TRBV7-6 and J is TRBJ2-7; tentative D call: TRBD1 (5 bases). Trimming stripped 5 bases from V and 3 bases from J, with 20 bases between. The CDR3 has 16 residues. Germline CDR1 and CDR2: SGHVS and FNYEAQ.

Relative to its sample, this clone is medium-sized. The rearrangement links TRBV27 to TRBJ2-4, with 9 bases aligning to TRBD2. CDR1 and CDR2 from the germline V gene are MNHEY and SMNVEV (reference sequence). The CDR3 length is 14 residues. The junction had 4 bases not matched to a gene; V was cut back by 2 bases and J by 8 bases. CDR3 amino acids: CASSLGTSSHIQYF. The CDR3 DNA is TGTGCCAGCAGTTTAGGGACTAGCAGTCACATTCAGTACTTC.

V gene TRBV14 combines with J gene TRBJ2-4, with a possible D match to TRBD2 (6 bases). Germline V CDR1 and CDR2: SGHDN, FVKESK. Trimming removed 3 bases at V and 5 bases at J, with 17 bases between. This CDR3 region has 16 residues. CDR3 in DNA: TGTGCCAGCAGCCACCTGGGAGGAGGGCTCCAAAACATTCAGTACTTC. Its translation: CASSHLGGGLQNIQYF.

Written as DNA, the CDR3 is TGTGCCAGCAGCGGACAGGTCTTCTATGGCTACACCTTC. Its protein is CASSGQVFYGYTF. This rearrangement joins TRBV7-8 to TRBJ1-2; 7 bases agree with TRBD1. V was clipped by 5 bases and J by 4 bases; unmatched bases: 4. The V gene's germline CDR1 is SGHVS and CDR2 FQNEAQ. This CDR3 is built from 13 residues.

This rearrangement joins TRBV27 to TRBJ2-1; the D gene is possibly TRBD1 (7 bases). CDR3 length: 14 amino acids. Germline values: CDR1 MNHEY, CDR2 SMNVEV (reference sequence). V lost 3 bases and J lost 2, with 8 bases in between. DNA for the CDR3: TGTGCCAGCAGTTTCAGGGGGGCCTACAATGAGCAGTTCTTC. Its translation: CASSFRGAYNEQFF.

The chain joins TRBV5-5 to TRBJ2-7; a weak D match, TRBD2 (5 bases). Germline CDR1 and CDR2: SGHKS and YYEKEE (reference sequence). This CDR3 is 12 amino acids long. With 4 bases removed from V and 4 bases from J, the gap between germline ends came to 9 bases. DNA of the CDR3: TGTGCCAGCAGCCTCACGGGGTACGAGCAGTACTTC. The encoded protein is CASSLTGYEQYF.

In its sample, this clone ranks as medium-sized. The V gene is TRBV6-5, the J gene TRBJ2-3, with 8 bases identical to TRBD1. The V gene's germline CDR1 is MNHEY and CDR2 SVGAGI. CDR3 length: 15 amino acids. With 2 bases clipped from V and 6 bases from J, the junction kept 7 bases outside the gene matches. Here the CDR3 reads CASSYLQGASDTQYF. CDR3 coding DNA: TGTGCCAGCAGTTACCTGCAGGGGGCCTCGGATACGCAGTATTTT.

This rearrangement joins TRBV18 to TRBJ2-5, with a tentative D call TRBD1 (5 bases). Germline values: CDR1 KGHSH, CDR2 LQKENI. The CDR3 consists of 14 residues. The V gene lost 1 base and the J gene lost 5 bases, with 11 bases spanning the gap. CDR3 residues: CASSPQDTSETQYF. DNA of the CDR3: TGTGCCAGCTCACCACAGGACACGAGTGAGACCCAGTACTTC.

This clone has a single count. The chain is built from TRBV18 and TRBJ1-6; D might be TRBD1 (6 bases). The germline V gene has CDR1 KGHSH and CDR2 LQKENI. The CDR3 length is 16 residues. The V and J ends lost 1 base and 9 bases respectively, with 16 bases between them. The CDR3 DNA sequence: TGTGCCAGCTCACCACTAAGCCGGGACAACGGTTCACCCCTCCACTTT. This codes for CASSPLSRDNGSPLHF.

The rearrangement links TRBV11-2 to TRBJ1-3; D is unclear. Trimming left V 3 bases short and J 4 bases short, with 10 bases between. The length of the CDR3 is 14 residues. Germline V CDR1 and CDR2: SGHAT, FQNNGV. The CDR3 region is CASSFGGSGNTIYF. The CDR3 DNA sequence: TGTGCCAGCAGCTTCGGAGGGTCCGGAAACACCATATATTTT. The complete variable domain, with remaining parts taken from reference TRBV11-2 and TRBJ1-3, reads EAGVAQSPRYKIIEKRQSVAFWCNPISGHATLYWYQQILGQGPKLLIQFQNNGVVDDSQLPKDRFSAERLKGVDSTLKIQPAKLEDSAVYLCASSFGGSGNTIYFGEGSWLTVV.

This clone was observed a handful of times. CDR3 sequence: CASSTQGANTEAFF. The CDR3 bases are TGTGCCAGTAGTACACAGGGGGCAAACACTGAAGCTTTCTTT. The chain combines TRBV19 with TRBJ1-1; 9 bases agree with TRBD1. The trim removed 4 bases at V and 2 bases at J, leaving 2 bases unmatched. CDR3 length equals 14 residues. The germline V gene has CDR1 LNHDA and CDR2 SQIVND (reference sequence).

The CDR3 DNA follows: TGTGCCAGCAGCTCCACCGGGGGGGGGTCTGAAGCTTTCTTT. Translating it yields CASSSTGGGSEAFF. The rearrangement links TRBV7-2 to TRBJ1-1; possible D gene TRBD1, 5 bases. This CDR3 spans 14 amino acids. The germline V gene has CDR1 SGHTA and CDR2 FQGNSA. V was clipped by 4 bases and J by 6 bases, with 15 bases between them.

The chain recombines TRBV5-4 with TRBJ2-7, with TRBD1 identical over 7 bases. The CDR3 sequence is 15 residues long. Germline V gene sequence: CDR1 SGHNT, CDR2 YYREEE (reference sequence). V gave up 4 bases and J gave up 7 bases; unmatched junction bases: 14. The CDR3 loop is CASSPLGTVHLEQYF. Written as DNA, the CDR3 is TGTGCCAGCAGCCCGCTGGGGACAGTCCATTTGGAGCAGTACTTC.

V is TRBV6-5 and J is TRBJ2-2; maybe TRBD2 (5 bases). The germline V and J ends were trimmed by 10 bases and 4 bases, with 13 bases remaining between them. This CDR3 is built from 13 residues. Germline CDR1 reads MNHEY; CDR2 reads SVGAGI. CDR3 in DNA: TGTGCCATTCCGGGGTGGGCCACCGGGGAGCTGTTTTTT. Translation gives CAIPGWATGELFF.

This clone occurred a few times. Germline and junction disagree at one end, which may indicate a read error. V is TRBV7-7 and J is TRBJ2-7, with TRBD1 matching over 10 bases. From germline, CDR1 is SSHAT and CDR2 FNYEAQ (reference sequence). The CDR3 runs 15 residues. The CDR3, as DNA: TGTGCTAGCAGCTTAGGGACAGGGGCGGGCTACGAGCAGTACTTC. Its protein product is CASSLGTGAGYEQYF.

This clone ranks as hyperexpanded (1% or more). Other DNA variants within this sample encode the same CDR3. The chain uses TRBV6-5 and TRBJ2-2; tentative D call: TRBD1 (5 bases). Germline V gene lookup returns CDR1 MNHEY and CDR2 SVGAGI. The ends were cut back, 2 bases at V and 8 bases at J, with 12 bases in the middle. The CDR3 runs to 14 residues. CDR3 region: CASSYSQGSGELFF. The DNA for the CDR3 is TGTGCCAGCAGTTACAGTCAGGGTTCGGGGGAGCTGTTTTTT.

The gene calls are TRBV11-2 and TRBJ2-3, with TRBD2 identical over 15 bases. Trimming cost V 3 bases and J 5 bases; bases outside gene matches: 3. This CDR3 contains 16 residues. CDR1 is SGHAT and CDR2 is FQNNGV in the germline V gene. The CDR3 reads CASSFWTSGGEDTQYF. The CDR3 DNA is TGTGCCAGCAGCTTTTGGACTAGCGGGGGGGAAGATACGCAGTATTTT. Combining the CDR3 with reference TRBV11-2 and TRBJ2-3 gives the whole variable domain EAGVAQSPRYKIIEKRQSVAFWCNPISGHATLYWYQQILGQGPKLLIQFQNNGVVDDSQLPKDRFSAERLKGVDSTLKIQPAKLEDSAVYLCASSFWTSGGEDTQYFGPGTRLTVL.

A remark on this clone: Sequence at one end of the junction differs from germline and may be a read error. The V and J genes are TRBV13 and TRBJ1-1, with TRBD1 identical over 8 bases. CDR3 length: 14 residues. CDR1 and CDR2 (germline): PRHDT, FYEKMQ (reference sequence). The CDR3 reads CASSLGAGGPLWSF. The CDR3 DNA reads TGTGCCAGCAGCTTGGGGGCAGGGGGCCCACTCTGGTCGTTT.

This clone is termed medium-sized. The rearrangement uses TRBV19 and TRBJ1-1, with 8 bases that match TRBD1. The germline gives CDR1 LNHDA, CDR2 SQIVND (reference sequence). The CDR3 covers 16 residues. V trimming: 6 bases; J trimming: 3 bases; junction bases outside the gene matches: 12. The CDR3 region is CASSPPLDRAYTEAFF. In DNA form, the CDR3 reads TGTGCCAGTAGCCCGCCGTTGGACAGGGCTTACACTGAAGCTTTCTTT.

This clone was seen a handful of times. The sample holds other DNA sequences that translate to the same CDR3. The chain employs TRBV27 and TRBJ1-1; perhaps TRBD1 as D (5 bases). Germline CDR1 is MNHEY and CDR2 is SMNVEV (reference sequence). This CDR3 contains 14 residues. V lost 5 bases, J lost 5 bases, and 15 bases lay in between. The CDR3 region has the DNA TGTGCCAGCAGTCCGCTGGGGGGAGGGACTGAAGCTTTCTTT. Amino acid sequence: CASSPLGGGTEAFF.